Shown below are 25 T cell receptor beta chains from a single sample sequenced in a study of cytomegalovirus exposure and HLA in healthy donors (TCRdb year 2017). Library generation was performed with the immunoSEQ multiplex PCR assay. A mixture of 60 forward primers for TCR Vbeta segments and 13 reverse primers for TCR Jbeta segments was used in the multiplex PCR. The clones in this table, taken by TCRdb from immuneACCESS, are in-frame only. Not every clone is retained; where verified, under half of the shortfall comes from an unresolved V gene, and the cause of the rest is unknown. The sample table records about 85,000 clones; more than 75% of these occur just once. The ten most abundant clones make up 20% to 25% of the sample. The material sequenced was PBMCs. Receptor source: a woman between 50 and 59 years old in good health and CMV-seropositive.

CDR3 loop: CASSGVWTGGNTEAFF. The CDR3 DNA follows: TGTGCCAGTAGTGGCGTCTGGACAGGTGGGAACACTGAAGCTTTCTTT. V is TRBV19 and J is TRBJ1-1; TRBD1 matches 7 bases. Germline V gives CDR1 LNHDA, CDR2 SQIVND (reference sequence). Losses at the gene ends were 5 bases for V and 1 base for J; bases not matched to a gene: 10. This CDR3 has 16 residues.

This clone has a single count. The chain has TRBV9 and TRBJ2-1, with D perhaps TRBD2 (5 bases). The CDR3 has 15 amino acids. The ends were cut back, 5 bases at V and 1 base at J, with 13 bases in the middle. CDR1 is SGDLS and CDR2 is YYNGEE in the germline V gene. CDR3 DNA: TGTGCCAGCAGTGCCGACGGGGTTTCCTACAATGAGCAGTTCTTC. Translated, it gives CASSADGVSYNEQFF.

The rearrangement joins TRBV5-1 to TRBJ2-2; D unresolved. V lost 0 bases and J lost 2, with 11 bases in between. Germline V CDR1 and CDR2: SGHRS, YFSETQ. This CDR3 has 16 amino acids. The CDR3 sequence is CASSLEPRLNTGELFF. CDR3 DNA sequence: TGCGCCAGCAGCTTGGAGCCGAGGCTAAACACCGGGGAGCTGTTTTTT.

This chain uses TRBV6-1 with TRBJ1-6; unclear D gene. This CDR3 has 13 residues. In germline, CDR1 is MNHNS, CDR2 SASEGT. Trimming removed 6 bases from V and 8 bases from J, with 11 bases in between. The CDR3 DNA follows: TGTGCCAGCAGCGAAAGTCCGGATTCACCCCTCCACTTT. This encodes CASSESPDSPLHF.

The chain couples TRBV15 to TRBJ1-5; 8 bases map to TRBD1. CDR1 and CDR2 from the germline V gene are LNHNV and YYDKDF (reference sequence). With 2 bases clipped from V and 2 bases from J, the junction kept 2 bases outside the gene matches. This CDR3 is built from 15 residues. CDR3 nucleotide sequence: TGTGCCACCAGCAGACAGGGGGCCGGCAATCAGCCCCAGCATTTT. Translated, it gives CATSRQGAGNQPQHF.

The CDR3 nucleotides are TGTGCCAGCAGTGAACGACGCCAGGGAAGTCTCCATGGCTACACCTTC. The encoded protein is CASSERRQGSLHGYTF. This rearrangement joins TRBV6-1 to TRBJ1-2; TRBD1 might be the D (5 bases). The CDR3 is 16 residues long. Germline V gene data show CDR1 as MNHNS and CDR2 as SASEGT. Trimming shortened V by 2 bases and J by 6 bases, and 19 bases separated the two germline ends.

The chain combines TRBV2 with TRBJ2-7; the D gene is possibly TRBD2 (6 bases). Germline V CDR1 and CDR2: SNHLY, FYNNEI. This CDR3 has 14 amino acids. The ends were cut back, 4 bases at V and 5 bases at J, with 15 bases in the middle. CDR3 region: CASSGMGGPHEQYF. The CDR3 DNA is TGTGCCAGCAGTGGAATGGGGGGACCCCACGAGCAGTACTTC.

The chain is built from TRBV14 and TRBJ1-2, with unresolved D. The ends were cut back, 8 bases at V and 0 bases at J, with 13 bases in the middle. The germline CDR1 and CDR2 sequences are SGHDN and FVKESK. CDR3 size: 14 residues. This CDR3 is CASSNRYSNYGYTF. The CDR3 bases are TGTGCCAGCTCTAACAGATACTCTAACTATGGCTACACCTTC.

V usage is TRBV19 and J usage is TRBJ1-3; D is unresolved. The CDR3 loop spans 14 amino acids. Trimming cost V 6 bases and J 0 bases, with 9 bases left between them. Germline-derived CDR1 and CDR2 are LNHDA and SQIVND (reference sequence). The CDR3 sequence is CASRRVSSGNTIYF. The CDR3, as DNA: TGTGCCAGTAGGAGAGTTAGCTCTGGAAACACCATATATTTT.

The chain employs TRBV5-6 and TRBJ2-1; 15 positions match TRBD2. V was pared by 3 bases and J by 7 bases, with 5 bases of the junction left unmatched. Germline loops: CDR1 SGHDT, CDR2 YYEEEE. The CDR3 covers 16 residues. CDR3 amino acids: CASSWGLAGGWNEQFF. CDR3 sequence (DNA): TGTGCCAGCAGCTGGGGACTAGCGGGAGGTTGGAATGAGCAGTTCTTC. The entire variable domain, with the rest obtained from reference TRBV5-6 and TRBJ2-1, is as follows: DAGVTQSPTHLIKTRGQQVTLRCSPKSGHDTVSWYQQALGQGPQFIFQYYEEEERQRGNFPDRFSGHQFPNYSSELNVNALLLGDSALYLCASSWGLAGGWNEQFFGPGTRLTVL.

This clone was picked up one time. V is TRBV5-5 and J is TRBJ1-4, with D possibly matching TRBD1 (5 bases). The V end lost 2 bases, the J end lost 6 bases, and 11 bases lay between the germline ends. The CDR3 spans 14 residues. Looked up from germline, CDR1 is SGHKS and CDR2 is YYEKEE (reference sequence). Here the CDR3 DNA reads TGTGCCAGCAGCTTTGCACAGGACGATGAAAAACTGTTTTTT. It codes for CASSFAQDDEKLFF.

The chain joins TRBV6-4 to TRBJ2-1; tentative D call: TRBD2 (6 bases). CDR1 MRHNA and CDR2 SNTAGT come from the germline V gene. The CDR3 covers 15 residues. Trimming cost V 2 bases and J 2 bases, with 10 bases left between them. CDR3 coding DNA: TGTGCCAGCAGTGACGTGGGAGGAACCTACAATGAGCAGTTCTTC. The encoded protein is CASSDVGGTYNEQFF.

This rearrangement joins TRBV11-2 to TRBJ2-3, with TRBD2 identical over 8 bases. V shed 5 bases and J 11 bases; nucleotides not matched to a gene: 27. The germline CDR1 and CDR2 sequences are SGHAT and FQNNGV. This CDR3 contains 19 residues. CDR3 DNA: TGTGCCAGCAGCCCTTCCCTCACTAGCGGAGACTGGAGATCGTGGGGGCAGTATTTT. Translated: CASSPSLTSGDWRSWGQYF. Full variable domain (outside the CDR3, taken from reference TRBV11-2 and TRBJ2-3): EAGVAQSPRYKIIEKRQSVAFWCNPISGHATLYWYQQILGQGPKLLIQFQNNGVVDDSQLPKDRFSAERLKGVDSTLKIQPAKLEDSAVYLCASSPSLTSGDWRSWGQYFGPGTRLTVL.

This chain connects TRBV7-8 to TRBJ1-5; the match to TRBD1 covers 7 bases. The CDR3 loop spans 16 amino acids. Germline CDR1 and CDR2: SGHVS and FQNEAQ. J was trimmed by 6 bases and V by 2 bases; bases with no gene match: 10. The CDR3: CASSLTGQGVGQPQHF. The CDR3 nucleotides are TGTGCCAGCAGCTTAACGGGGCAGGGGGTGGGTCAGCCCCAGCATTTT.

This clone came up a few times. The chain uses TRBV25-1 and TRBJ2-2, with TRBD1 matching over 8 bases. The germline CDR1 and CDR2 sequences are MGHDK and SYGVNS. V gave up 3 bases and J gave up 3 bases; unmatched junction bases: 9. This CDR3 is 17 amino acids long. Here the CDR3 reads CASSEFLVDRDTGELFF. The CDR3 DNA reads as TGTGCCAGCAGTGAGTTTCTCGTGGACAGGGACACCGGGGAGCTGTTTTTT. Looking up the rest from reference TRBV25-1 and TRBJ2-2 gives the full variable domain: EADIYQTPRYLVIGTGKKITLECSQTMGHDKMYWYQQDPGMELHLIHYSYGVNSTEKGDLSSESTVSRIRTEHFPLTLESARPSHTSQYLCASSEFLVDRDTGELFFGEGSRLTVL.

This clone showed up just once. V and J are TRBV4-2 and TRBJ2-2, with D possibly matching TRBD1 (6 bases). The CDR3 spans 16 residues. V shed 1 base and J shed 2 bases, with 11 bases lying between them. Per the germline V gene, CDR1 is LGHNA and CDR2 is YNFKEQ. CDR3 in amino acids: CASSQGTGTNTGELFF. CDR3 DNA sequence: TGTGCCAGCAGCCAAGGCACAGGGACCAACACCGGGGAGCTGTTTTTT.

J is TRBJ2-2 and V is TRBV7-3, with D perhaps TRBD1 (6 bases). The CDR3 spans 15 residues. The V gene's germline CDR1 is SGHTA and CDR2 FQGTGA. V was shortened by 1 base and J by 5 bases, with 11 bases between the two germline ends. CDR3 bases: TGTGCCAGCAGCTTAAATGGGGGCTGGACCGGGGAGCTGTTTTTT. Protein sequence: CASSLNGGWTGELFF.

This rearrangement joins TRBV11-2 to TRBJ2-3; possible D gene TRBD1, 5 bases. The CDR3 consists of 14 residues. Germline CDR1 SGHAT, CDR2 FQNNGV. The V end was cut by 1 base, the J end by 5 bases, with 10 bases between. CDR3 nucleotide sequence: TGTGCCAGCAGCTTAGCAGGGCCGTTAGATACGCAGTATTTT. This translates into CASSLAGPLDTQYF.

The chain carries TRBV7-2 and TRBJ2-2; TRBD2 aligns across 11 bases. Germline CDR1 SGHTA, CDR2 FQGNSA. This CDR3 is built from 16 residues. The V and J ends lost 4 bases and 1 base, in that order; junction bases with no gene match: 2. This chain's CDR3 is CASSSGLAVNTGELFF. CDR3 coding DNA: TGTGCCAGCAGCTCGGGACTAGCGGTGAACACCGGGGAGCTGTTTTTT. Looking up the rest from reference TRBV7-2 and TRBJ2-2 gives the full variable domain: GAGVSQSPSNKVTEKGKDVELRCDPISGHTALYWYRQSLGQGLEFLIYFQGNSAPDKSGLPSDRFSAERTGGSVSTLTIQRTQQEDSAVYLCASSSGLAVNTGELFFGEGSRLTVL.

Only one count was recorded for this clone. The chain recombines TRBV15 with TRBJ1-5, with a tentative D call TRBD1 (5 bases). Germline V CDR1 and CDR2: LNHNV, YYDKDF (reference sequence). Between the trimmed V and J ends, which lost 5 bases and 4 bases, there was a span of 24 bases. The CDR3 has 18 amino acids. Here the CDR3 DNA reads TGTGCCACCAGCTCTTGGACACATAGTTCCGATTGGAATCAGCCCCAGCATTTT. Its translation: CATSSWTHSSDWNQPQHF.

CDR3 region: CASSSTRTGDTQYF. The CDR3 region has the DNA TGTGCCAGCAGCAGTACGCGGACAGGAGATACGCAGTATTTT. The rearrangement uses TRBV7-3 and TRBJ2-3, with TRBD1 matching 7 bases. After removal of 5 bases from V and 5 bases from J, the junction contained 7 bases not matched to a gene. The germline gives CDR1 SGHTA, CDR2 FQGTGA. This CDR3 region has 14 residues.

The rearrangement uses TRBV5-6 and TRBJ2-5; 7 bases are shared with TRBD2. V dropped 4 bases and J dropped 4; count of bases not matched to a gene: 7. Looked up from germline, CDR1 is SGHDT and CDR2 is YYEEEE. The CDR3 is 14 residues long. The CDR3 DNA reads TGTGCCAGCAGCGGGGAAAGGGAGGGAGAGACCCAGTACTTC. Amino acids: CASSGEREGETQYF.

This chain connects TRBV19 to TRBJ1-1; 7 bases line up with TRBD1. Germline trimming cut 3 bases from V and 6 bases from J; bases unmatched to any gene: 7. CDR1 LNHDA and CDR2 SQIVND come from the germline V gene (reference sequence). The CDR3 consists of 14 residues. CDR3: CASSMRKGAPEAFF. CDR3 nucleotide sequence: TGTGCCAGTAGTATGAGGAAGGGGGCACCTGAAGCTTTCTTT.

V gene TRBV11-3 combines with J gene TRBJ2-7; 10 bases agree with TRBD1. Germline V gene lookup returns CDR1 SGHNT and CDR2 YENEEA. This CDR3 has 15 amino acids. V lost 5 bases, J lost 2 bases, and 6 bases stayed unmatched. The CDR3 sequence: CASSPGTGDPYEQYF. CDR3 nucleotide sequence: TGTGCCAGCAGCCCTGGGACAGGGGATCCCTACGAGCAGTACTTC.

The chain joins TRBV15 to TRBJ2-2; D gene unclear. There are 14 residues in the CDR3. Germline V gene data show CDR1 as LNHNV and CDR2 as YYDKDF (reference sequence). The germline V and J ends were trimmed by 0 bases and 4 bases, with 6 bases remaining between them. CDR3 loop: CATSREAGTGELFF. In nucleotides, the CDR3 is TGTGCCACCAGCAGAGAAGCCGGCACCGGGGAGCTGTTTTTT.